This TCR beta chain was captured in a study of T cells in Graves' hyperthyroidism and ophthalmopathy. Whole-study results and caveats: Model predictions of ophthalmopathy came a median 6.5 months before onset.

This clonotype showed up many times. The antigen is not known. RNA transcripts yielded amplified TCR beta CDR3 regions. HTBI primers were the set used in a first-round RT-PCR of the TCR CDR3. A single record per CDR3 protein comes from TCRdb applying MiXCR to the multiplex PCR reads. This repertoire shows a few hundred thousand distinct CDR3 sequences, roughly an eighth found once; its top ten account for 5% to 6%. Germline CDR1 is SNHLY and CDR2 is FYNNEI. The CDR3 covers 13 residues. The ends were cut back, 6 bases at V and 6 bases at J, with 13 bases in the middle. No progression to ophthalmopathy during 18 months of follow-up defined stable disease. The source of the PBMCs was 8.5 to 10 ml of fresh peripheral blood.

V gene TRBV2 combines with J gene TRBJ2-3, with D unresolved. The TCR comes from a woman in her late teens or twenties with Graves' hyperthyroidism. The sample comprised blood. CDR3 coding DNA: TGTGCCAGCAGAGACGGCGGCCGGGATACGCAGTATTTT. It is translated as CASRDGGRDTQYF.